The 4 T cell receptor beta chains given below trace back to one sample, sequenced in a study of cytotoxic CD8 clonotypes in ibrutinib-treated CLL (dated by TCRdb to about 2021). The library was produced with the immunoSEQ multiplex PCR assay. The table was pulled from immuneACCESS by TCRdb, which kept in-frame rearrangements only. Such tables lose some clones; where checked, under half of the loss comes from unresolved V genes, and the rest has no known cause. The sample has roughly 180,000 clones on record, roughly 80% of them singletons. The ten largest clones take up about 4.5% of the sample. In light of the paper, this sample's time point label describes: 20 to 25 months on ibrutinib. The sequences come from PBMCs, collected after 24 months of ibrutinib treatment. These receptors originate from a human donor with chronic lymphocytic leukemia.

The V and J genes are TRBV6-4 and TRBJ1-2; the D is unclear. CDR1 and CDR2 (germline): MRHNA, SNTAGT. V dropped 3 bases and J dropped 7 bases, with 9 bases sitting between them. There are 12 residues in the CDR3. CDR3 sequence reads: CASSEKGIGYTF. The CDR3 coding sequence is TGTGCCAGCAGTGAAAAAGGGATTGGCTACACCTTC.

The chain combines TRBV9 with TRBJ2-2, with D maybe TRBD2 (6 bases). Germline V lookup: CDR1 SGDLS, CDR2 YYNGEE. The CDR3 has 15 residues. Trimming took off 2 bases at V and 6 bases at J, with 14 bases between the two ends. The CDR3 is CASSVTAGSAGELFF. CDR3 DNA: TGTGCCAGCAGCGTTACGGCGGGATCGGCCGGGGAGCTGTTTTTT.

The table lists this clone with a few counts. Written as DNA, the CDR3 is TGTGCCAGTAGTGCTCGGACCGGGGCAAACAATCAGCCCCAGCATTTT. Amino acids: CASSARTGANNQPQHF. This chain links TRBV19 with TRBJ1-5; D is possibly TRBD1 (5 bases). Trimming removed 5 bases at V and 3 bases at J, with 17 bases between. Germline V gene sequence: CDR1 LNHDA, CDR2 SQIVND (reference sequence). The CDR3 spans 16 residues.

The CDR3 DNA reads as TGTGCCAGCAGCCGGCGGGGGGCGATCATAGATACGCAGTATTTT. Encoded protein: CASSRRGAIIDTQYF. The chain joins TRBV11-2 to TRBJ2-3, with 8 nucleotides matching TRBD2. The trim removed 5 bases at V and 5 bases at J, leaving 9 bases unmatched. The CDR3 totals 15 residues. From germline, CDR1 is SGHAT and CDR2 FQNNGV.